This T cell receptor beta chain was retrieved from a study of molecular identifiers for immune sequencing clone quantification. Study at large: Naive CD8 RNA (around 20,000 or 100,000 cells) was divided into five aliquots, with four sequenced.

Each CDR3 protein gets one entry after TCRdb re-called the PCR reads with MiXCR. The sample has tens of thousands of distinct CDR3 sequences, about a third seen once. The germline gives CDR1 SGDLS, CDR2 YYNGEE. CDR3 length: 17 residues. Using a CD8+CD4-CCR7+CD45RA+ phenotype, naive CD8 T cells were sorted. Note on this clonotype: The junction and the germline gene differ at one end; a read error may be behind it.

V and J are TRBV9 and TRBJ1-3, with D uncertain. Sequenced input: naive CD8+ T cells from blood, with Jurkat cell RNA spiked in. Described subset: FACS-sorted CD8+CD4-CCR7+CD45RA+ naive T cells. The TCR originated in a human donor in good health. Some libraries in this study had Jurkat cell RNA spiked in. The CDR3: CASSVGATHFSGNTINF. The CDR3 nucleotides are TGTGCCAGCAGCGTGGGCGCCACTCACTTCTCTGGAAACACCATAAATTTT.